Listed here are 30 T cell receptor beta chains from one sample, sequenced in a study of OX40 agonist ivuxolimab in advanced cancers. TCRdb keeps only in-frame clones here, not all; method: immunoSEQ multiplex PCR. The table includes 35,000 to 45,000 clones, around 93% detected once. The sequenced sample was CD4+ or CD8+ T cells sorted from blood, obtained in a trial of the OX40 agonist ivuxolimab. The receptors come from an adult with an advanced solid tumor such as melanoma, head and neck, liver or kidney cancer.

In its sample, this clone is medium-sized. This chain links TRBV28 with TRBJ1-1; a possible D gene is TRBD1 (5 bases). This CDR3 spans 15 amino acids. Trimming shortened V by 0 bases and J by 6 bases, and 14 bases separated the two germline ends. CDR1 and CDR2 (germline): MDHEN, SYDVKM. CDR3 loop: CASSLWGGNNPEAFF. In DNA form, the CDR3 reads TGTGCCAGCAGTTTATGGGGGGGTAACAATCCTGAAGCTTTCTTT.

The genes are TRBV6-1 and TRBJ2-1, with 9 bases that match TRBD2. This CDR3 comprises 16 residues. In germline, CDR1 is MNHNS, CDR2 SASEGT. After removal of 2 bases from V and 10 bases from J, the junction contained 12 bases not matched to a gene. The CDR3 protein is CASSEKAGGPGGEQFF. The CDR3 DNA follows: TGTGCCAGCAGTGAAAAGGCGGGAGGGCCTGGAGGGGAGCAGTTCTTC.

The chain combines TRBV28 with TRBJ2-1; 8 positions match TRBD2. The V gene end was trimmed by 4 bases and the J gene end by 8 bases; junction bases not matched to a gene: 10. From germline, CDR1 is MDHEN and CDR2 SYDVKM. The CDR3 runs 15 residues. CDR3 loop: CASSWGVSGADEQFF. For the CDR3, the DNA is TGTGCCAGCAGTTGGGGTGTTAGCGGGGCGGATGAGCAGTTCTTC.

The gene calls are TRBV2 and TRBJ1-5; no clear D. V lost 4 bases, J lost 3 bases, and 19 bases lay in between. The CDR3 is 17 amino acids. Germline V lookup: CDR1 SNHLY, CDR2 FYNNEI. The CDR3 protein is CASSAPDAGYTNQPQHF. The CDR3 DNA follows: TGTGCCAGCAGTGCCCCGGACGCAGGATATACCAATCAGCCCCAGCATTTT.

V usage is TRBV27 and J usage is TRBJ1-1, with D maybe TRBD1 (5 bases). V lost 3 bases and J lost 7, with 12 bases in between. Per the germline V gene, CDR1 is MNHEY and CDR2 is SMNVEV (reference sequence). The CDR3 is 13 amino acids. Here the CDR3 reads CASSFSGVGEAFF. In nucleotides, the CDR3 is TGTGCCAGCAGTTTTTCGGGGGTCGGTGAAGCTTTCTTT.

The chain joins TRBV15 to TRBJ2-1; D is unclear. V was shortened by 3 bases and J by 6 bases, with 6 bases between the two germline ends. The CDR3 loop spans 12 amino acids. Germline V gene lookup returns CDR1 LNHNV and CDR2 YYDKDF (reference sequence). CDR3 sequence (DNA): TGTGCCACCAGCAGCCAATTCAATGAGCAGTTCTTC. It codes for CATSSQFNEQFF.

This clone is classed as medium-sized (0.01 to 0.1%). The chain joins TRBV29-1 to TRBJ1-1; unclear D gene. In germline, CDR1 is SQVTM, CDR2 ANQGSEA. The CDR3 covers 11 residues. Trimming cost V 6 bases and J 1 base, with 6 bases left between them. The CDR3 spells CSVAENTEAFF. The DNA of the CDR3 is TGCAGCGTCGCCGAGAACACTGAAGCTTTCTTT.

The rearrangement links TRBV19 to TRBJ1-5; TRBD1 might be the D (6 bases). Germline V CDR1 and CDR2: LNHDA, SQIVND (reference sequence). This CDR3 has 13 amino acids. Between the trimmed V and J ends, which lost 3 bases and 9 bases, there was a span of 12 bases. The CDR3 DNA reads as TGTGCCAGTAGTATCGACAGGAGAGGGCCCCAGCATTTT. It translates to CASSIDRRGPQHF.

This sequence joins TRBV6-5 and TRBJ1-5, with 7 bases lining up with TRBD1. The J segment lost 7 bases and the V segment lost 4 bases, leaving 4 bases of the junction unmatched. This CDR3 region has 13 residues. Germline-derived CDR1 and CDR2 are MNHEY and SVGAGI. As DNA, the CDR3 is TGTGCCAGCAGTTTGGCAGGGGGGCAGCCCCAGCATTTT. Its protein is CASSLAGGQPQHF.

Written as DNA, the CDR3 is TGTGCCAGCAGCTTAGCCTTCAAGCGGGAGGTCACAGATACGCAGTATTTT. Translating gives CASSLAFKREVTDTQYF. The chain recombines TRBV7-2 with TRBJ2-3; TRBD2 aligns across 9 bases. The CDR3 spans 17 residues. The J segment lost 2 bases and the V segment lost 0 bases, leaving 6 bases of the junction unmatched. The germline V gene encodes CDR1 SGHTA and CDR2 FQGNSA.

This chain links TRBV15 with TRBJ2-1; TRBD2 might be the D (6 bases). CDR3 length: 16 amino acids. Trimming pared 3 bases from V and 7 bases from J, leaving 19 bases between. The V gene's germline CDR1 is LNHNV and CDR2 YYDKDF (reference sequence). The DNA of the CDR3 is TGTGCCACCAGCAGGTCCTTGGGGGGTGGGATGAATGAGCAGTTCTTC. Its protein product is CATSRSLGGGMNEQFF.

The V gene is TRBV6-4, the J gene TRBJ2-1; tentatively, D is TRBD1 or TRBD2 (5 bases each). Germline values: CDR1 MRHNA, CDR2 SNTAGT. This CDR3 spans 13 amino acids. V lost 6 bases and J 7 bases, leaving 13 bases between the germline ends. DNA of the CDR3: TGTGCCAGCAGCCCCCAGGGAGCAAATGAGCAGTTCTTC. Its translation is CASSPQGANEQFF.

This chain connects TRBV10-1 to TRBJ2-3; 7 bases are shared with TRBD1. In germline, CDR1 is WNHNN, CDR2 SYGVQD (reference sequence). V lost 5 bases to trimming and J lost 8 bases; unmatched junction nucleotides: 7. The CDR3 runs to 13 residues. The CDR3 region is CASSTGEISTQYF. In DNA, the CDR3 is TGCGCCAGCAGTACAGGGGAGATTAGTACGCAGTATTTT.

The chain combines TRBV6-4 with TRBJ2-1; D is unresolved. Germline CDR1 is MRHNA and CDR2 is SNTAGT. The CDR3 sequence is 15 residues long. The V end lost 3 bases, the J end lost 5 bases, and 14 bases lay between the germline ends. The chain's CDR3 is CASSEGFWLDNEQFF. The CDR3 coding sequence is TGTGCCAGCAGTGAAGGGTTTTGGTTGGACAATGAGCAGTTCTTC.

The chain carries TRBV5-4 and TRBJ1-1; tentative D call: TRBD1 (5 bases). This CDR3 is 13 amino acids long. The ends were cut back, 5 bases at V and 1 base at J, with 9 bases in the middle. The germline V gene encodes CDR1 SGHNT and CDR2 YYREEE (reference sequence). CDR3 sequence reads: CASRPDRNTEAFF. For the CDR3, the DNA is TGTGCCAGCAGACCAGACAGGAACACTGAAGCTTTCTTT.

The DNA for the CDR3 is TGTGCCAGCAGCAAAGAGGGAGGATTC. As protein: CASSKEGGF. The chain links TRBV21-1 to TRBJ2-7; TRBD2 was called by the table and not checked on the DNA. TRBV21-1 is assigned pseudogene status. The length of the CDR3 is 9 residues.

This chain links TRBV4-3 with TRBJ1-4; a possible D gene is TRBD1 (6 bases). The CDR3 totals 17 residues. V lost 2 bases and J lost 4, with 17 bases in between. Looked up from germline, CDR1 is LGHNA and CDR2 is YSLEER. The CDR3 DNA reads TGCGCCAGCAGCCAATTCAGGGGCCTTACCAGTAATGAAAAACTGTTTTTT. This sequence encodes CASSQFRGLTSNEKLFF.

The rearrangement links TRBV30 to TRBJ1-6, with a weak D call TRBD1 (5 bases). V gave up 1 base and J gave up 3 bases, with 13 bases separating them. The germline CDR1 and CDR2 sequences are GTSNPN and SVGIG (reference sequence). The CDR3 sequence is 16 residues long. CDR3 sequence (DNA): TGTGCCTGGAGTGCCCGGAAAGACAGCTATAATTCACCCCTCCACTTT. Protein product: CAWSARKDSYNSPLHF.

CDR3 bases: TGTGCCAAAGCGGGAGCATTCTACGAGCAGTACTTC. This translates into CAKAGAFYEQYF. The chain links TRBV6-1 to TRBJ2-7, with 8 nucleotides matching TRBD2. The J segment lost 3 bases and the V segment lost 10 bases, leaving 5 bases of the junction unmatched. The CDR3 consists of 12 residues. The germline CDR1 and CDR2 sequences are MNHNS and SASEGT.

J is TRBJ1-1 and V is TRBV5-6, with D uncertain. Germline CDR1 is SGHDT and CDR2 is YYEEEE. This CDR3 has 14 amino acids. V was shortened by 4 bases and J by 1 base, with 11 bases between the two germline ends. As DNA, the CDR3 is TGTGCCAGCAGCCCAGTTGGGAAGAACACTGAAGCTTTCTTT. This encodes CASSPVGKNTEAFF.

The chain joins TRBV7-3 to TRBJ2-1, with TRBD1 as a possible D gene (5 bases). Germline V gene lookup returns CDR1 SGHTA and CDR2 FQGTGA. The CDR3 is 15 residues long. Trimming took off 1 base at V and 5 bases at J, with 12 bases between the two ends. CDR3 nucleotides: TGTGCCAGCAGCTTAAGGGGCAGCTTGAACAATGAGCAGTTCTTC. Its translation: CASSLRGSLNNEQFF. Supplemented by reference TRBV7-3 and TRBJ2-1, the full variable domain reads GAGVSQTPSNKVTEKGKYVELRCDPISGHTALYWYRQSLGQGPEFLIYFQGTGAADDSGLPNDRFFAVRPEGSVSTLKIQRTERGDSAVYLCASSLRGSLNNEQFFGPGTRLTVL.

The rearrangement links TRBV7-9 to TRBJ2-3; 7 bases align to TRBD2. The CDR3 sequence is 16 residues long. Germline CDR1 SEHNR, CDR2 FQNEAQ (reference sequence). The J segment lost 0 bases and the V segment lost 8 bases, leaving 11 bases of the junction unmatched. CDR3 region: CASGTTGGPSTDTQYF. The CDR3 DNA is TGTGCCAGCGGAACGACGGGGGGTCCGAGCACAGATACGCAGTATTTT.

This chain connects TRBV4-3 to TRBJ2-5, with D hard to call. The J call may be faulty, since TRBJ2-7 better matches the DNA end. CDR3 size: 14 residues. Germline loops: CDR1 LGHNA, CDR2 YSLEER. The CDR3 loop is CASSPDMISYEQYF. CDR3 sequence (DNA): TGCGCCAGCAGCCCAGACATGATTTCCTACGAGCAGTACTTC.

The J gene is TRBJ1-1, the V gene TRBV7-9; D remains ambiguous. V gave up 2 bases and J gave up 5 bases, with 6 bases separating them. CDR1 SEHNR and CDR2 FQNEAQ come from the germline V gene (reference sequence). The CDR3 has 12 residues. CDR3 residues: CASSLKGTEAFF. CDR3 in DNA: TGTGCCAGCAGCTTAAAGGGAACTGAAGCTTTCTTT.

The chain joins TRBV19 to TRBJ1-5; tentatively, D is TRBD1 (5 bases). The germline CDR1 and CDR2 sequences are LNHDA and SQIVND (reference sequence). The CDR3 totals 17 residues. V lost 5 bases, J lost 0 bases, and 17 bases lay in between. CDR3 residues: CASSWSRDGYSNQPQHF. CDR3 coding DNA: TGTGCCAGTAGTTGGTCCCGGGACGGATATAGCAATCAGCCCCAGCATTTT. The full variable domain, with the rest looked up from reference TRBV19 and TRBJ1-5, is DGGITQSPKYLFRKEGQNVTLSCEQNLNHDAMYWYRQDPGQGLRLIYYSQIVNDFQKGDIAEGYSVSREKKESFPLTVTSAQKNPTAFYLCASSWSRDGYSNQPQHFGDGTRLSIL.

V usage is TRBV30 and J usage is TRBJ1-2, with a possible D match to TRBD1 (6 bases). The ends were cut back, 8 bases at V and 2 bases at J, with 18 bases in the middle. The CDR3 totals 14 residues. Germline V gene sequence: CDR1 GTSNPN, CDR2 SVGIG (reference sequence). The CDR3 reads CATTARGANYGYTF. In DNA, the CDR3 is TGTGCCACGACGGCCCGGGGGGCCAACTATGGCTACACCTTC.

This chain links TRBV28 with TRBJ2-3; D unresolved. The CDR3 has 15 amino acids. Germline CDR1 and CDR2: MDHEN and SYDVKM. The V end lost 6 bases, the J end lost 2 bases, and 15 bases lay between the germline ends. The CDR3 protein is CASRGEMNPTDTQYF. CDR3 bases: TGTGCCAGCAGGGGCGAAATGAATCCCACAGATACGCAGTATTTT.

The rearrangement links TRBV6-5 to TRBJ1-5; D gene ambiguous. The V end lost 0 bases, the J end lost 0 bases, and 6 bases lay between the germline ends. The CDR3 covers 15 residues. Germline assignment: CDR1 MNHEY and CDR2 SVGAGI. CDR3 sequence: CASSYSKDSNQPQHF. CDR3 bases: TGTGCCAGCAGTTACTCGAAGGATAGCAATCAGCCCCAGCATTTT.

This clone showed up just a few times. V and J are TRBV9 and TRBJ2-5; D unclear. Germline lookup yields CDR1 SGDLS and CDR2 YYNGEE. The CDR3 spans 13 residues. V lost 0 bases and J lost 5, with 8 bases in between. The CDR3 loop is CASSVDGSETQYF. In DNA form, the CDR3 reads TGTGCCAGCAGCGTAGACGGTAGTGAGACCCAGTACTTC.

V and J are TRBV6-5 and TRBJ2-7, with D unclear. This CDR3 contains 14 residues. CDR1 and CDR2 from the germline V gene are MNHEY and SVGAGI. Trimming cost V 4 bases and J 2 bases, with 12 bases left between them. The chain's CDR3 is CASSFLGIPYEQYF. In DNA form, the CDR3 reads TGTGCCAGCAGTTTCTTAGGGATCCCCTACGAGCAGTACTTC.